This entry lists 10 T cell receptor beta chains sequenced from one sample in a study of blood T cells in healthy people across ages. A second PCR, run for roughly 7 to 12 cycles, used a sample-barcoded 5' primer plus a J-beta primer mix. MiXCR, run by TCRdb on the 5' RACE reads, gives a single entry per CDR3 protein. The data contain over 1,500,000 distinct CDR3 sequences, about two fifths of them seen just once; the ten biggest clones take up about 23%. The sample consisted of blood. Receptors originate from a human donor in good health.

The genes are TRBV4-3 and TRBJ2-7; D might be TRBD1 or TRBD2, each matching 6 bases. Germline assignment: CDR1 LGHNA and CDR2 YSLEER. The CDR3 consists of 16 residues. V was trimmed by 3 bases and J by 2 bases, leaving 17 bases between them. CDR3 amino acids: CASSHFSGDLPYEQYF. The CDR3 DNA is TGCGCCAGCAGCCACTTCTCAGGGGACTTACCCTACGAGCAGTACTTC.

This rearrangement joins TRBV20-1 to TRBJ1-4, with D tentatively TRBD1 (5 bases). Germline CDR1 reads DFQATT; CDR2 reads SNEGSKA (reference sequence). The CDR3 has 14 amino acids. The V end was cut by 4 bases, the J end by 5 bases, with 14 bases between. This CDR3 is CSANRDARNEKLFF. The CDR3 DNA reads TGCAGTGCTAACCGGGACGCGAGGAATGAAAAACTGTTTTTT.

The DNA of the CDR3 is TGTGCCACCTCTTGGGGGGATACGCAGTATTTT. Its translation: CATSWGDTQYF. J is TRBJ2-3 and V is TRBV12-3 or TRBV12-4; TRBD1 or TRBD2 may be the D gene (5 bases each). This CDR3 has 11 residues. Deletions cut 10 bases from V and 6 bases from J, with 11 bases between.

V is TRBV6-2 or TRBV6-3 and J is TRBJ1-2; D is perhaps TRBD1 (6 bases). There are 14 residues in the CDR3. In germline, CDR1 is MNHEY, CDR2 SVGEGT. With 5 bases removed from V and 4 bases from J, the gap between germline ends came to 14 bases. The CDR3 DNA reads TGTGCCAGCAGTACCAGGACAGCGTTCTATGGCTACACCTTC. Encoded protein: CASSTRTAFYGYTF.

This clonotype was counted a few times. The genes are TRBV2 and TRBJ2-7; D not certain. CDR3 length equals 13 residues. CDR1 SNHLY and CDR2 FYNNEI come from the germline V gene. The V end was cut by 6 bases, the J end by 0 bases, with 9 bases between. The CDR3 DNA reads TGTGCCAGCAGGGTCGGGCTCTCCTACGAGCAGTACTTC. Translation: CASRVGLSYEQYF. Variable domain in full (rest from reference TRBV2 and TRBJ2-7): EPEVTQTPSHQVTQMGQEVILRCVPISNHLYFYWYRQILGQKVEFLVSFYNNEISEKSEIFDDQFSVERPDGSNFTLKIRSTKLEDSAMYFCASRVGLSYEQYFGPGTRLTVT.

The V and J genes are TRBV7-2 and TRBJ2-2; D remains ambiguous. The CDR3 is 13 residues long. Trimming removed 3 bases from V and 6 bases from J, with 8 bases in between. Germline V gene sequence: CDR1 SGHTA, CDR2 FQGNSA. The CDR3: CASSFKHAGELFF. The CDR3 coding sequence is TGTGCCAGCAGCTTTAAGCACGCCGGGGAGCTGTTTTTT.

J is TRBJ2-1 and V is TRBV12-3 or TRBV12-4, with D uncertain. The CDR3 extends over 14 amino acids. V was clipped by 5 bases and J by 13 bases, with 21 bases between them. This CDR3 reads CASSKSQAQETQFF. In DNA form, the CDR3 reads TGTGCCAGCAGTAAATCCCAGGCCCAGGAGACCCAGTTCTTC.

This clonotype was picked up one time. This chain connects TRBV3-1 to TRBJ1-2; D is possibly TRBD1 (6 bases). The CDR3 extends over 14 amino acids. V was trimmed by 4 bases and J by 6 bases, leaving 15 bases between them. Germline CDR1 and CDR2: LGHDT and YNNKEL (reference sequence). The CDR3 bases are TGTGCCAGCAGCCGTACAGGGAGCGGCAATGGCTACACCTTC. Translating it yields CASSRTGSGNGYTF.

The rearrangement joins TRBV5-1 to TRBJ2-3; 9 bases match TRBD1. V trimming: 0 bases; J trimming: 3 bases; junction bases outside the gene matches: 5. Germline V gene data show CDR1 as SGHRS and CDR2 as YFSETQ. CDR3 length: 16 residues. The CDR3 DNA sequence: TGCGCCAGCAGCTTGGACGGGGACAGGGTAACAGATACGCAGTATTTT. This translates into CASSLDGDRVTDTQYF.

V gene TRBV6-5 combines with J gene TRBJ1-5; 11 positions agree with TRBD1. This CDR3 has 16 residues. CDR1 and CDR2 from the germline V gene are MNHEY and SVGAGI. J gave up 13 bases and V 7 bases, and 18 bases lay outside the gene matches. The CDR3 spells CASNTEKGQGGDLQHF. Here the CDR3 DNA reads TGTGCCAGCAACACAGAGAAGGGACAGGGGGGTGATTTACAGCATTTT.